This is a list of T cell receptor beta chains from one sample in a study of blood T cell repertoires in COVID-19. Sequenced by immunoSEQ multiplex PCR; TCRdb stores in-frame clones only, minus some. The table shows around 43,000 clones, with over 70% occurring only once. Material: peripheral blood. These receptors all stem from a human donor in a cohort sampled during active COVID-19. Each CDR3 is given with its conserved first and last residue. D genes are given only for firm matches. Some rows mark clone size as missing; the rest say once, few, many or name a class of expanded clone.

.	.	TRBV19	TRBJ2-5	CASSIGFRTGEETQYF	TGTGCCAGTAGTATAGGTTTCCGAACGGGGGAAGAGACCCAGTACTTC
.	.	TRBV6-2/TRBV6-3	TRBJ1-1	CASSSQGWTEAFF	TGTGCCAGCAGTTCCCAGGGGTGGACTGAAGCTTTCTTT
.	.	TRBV5-8	TRBJ2-5	CASSFRAGRWETQYF	TGTGCCAGCAGCTTTAGGGCGGGAAGGTGGGAGACCCAGTACTTC
TRBD2	.	TRBV6-4	TRBJ2-1	CASSTSGRDNEQFF	TGTGCCAGCTCCACAAGCGGGAGGGACAATGAGCAGTTCTTC
TRBD2	.	TRBV5-4	TRBJ2-1	CASSLGGLAGNNEQFF	TGTGCCAGCAGCCTAGGTGGGCTAGCGGGTAACAATGAGCAGTTCTTC
.	.	TRBV5-6	TRBJ2-1	CASSLVGLLNEQFF	TGTGCCAGCAGCTTGGTTGGGCTTCTCAATGAGCAGTTCTTC
.	.	TRBV18	TRBJ2-5	CASSPGQNRIQETQYF	TGTGCCAGCTCACCTGGGCAGAACCGAATTCAAGAGACCCAGTACTTC
TRBD2	few	TRBV9	TRBJ2-7	CASSEAGGGYEQYF	TGTGCCAGCAGCGAAGCGGGAGGCGGCTACGAGCAGTACTTC
.	.	TRBV28	TRBJ1-4	CASSLLAGREKLFF	TGTGCCAGCAGTTTACTAGCAGGTCGGGAAAAACTGTTTTTT
.	.	TRBV24-1	TRBJ2-1	CATSEDYLEEQFF	TGTGCCACCAGTGAGGATTACTTGGAGGAGCAGTTCTTC
.	few	TRBV7-9	TRBJ1-5	CASSLGGFSNQPQHF	TGTGCCAGCAGCTTAGGCGGTTTCAGCAATCAGCCCCAGCATTTT
.	.	TRBV6-5	TRBJ2-7	CASSYRETPGEQYF	TGTGCCAGCAGTTACCGGGAGACTCCGGGCGAGCAGTACTTC
TRBD2	.	TRBV28	TRBJ2-1	CASSPWTSGGTYNEQFF	TGTGCCAGCAGTCCTTGGACTAGCGGGGGGACCTACAATGAGCAGTTCTTC
TRBD2	.	TRBV30	TRBJ2-7	CAWSPGRVYEQYF	TGTGCCTGGAGCCCGGGGAGGGTGTACGAGCAGTACTTC
.	.	TRBV18	TRBJ1-1	CASSPPMSGGQAFF	TGTGCCAGCTCACCCCCAATGTCCGGGGGGCAGGCTTTCTTT
TRBD2	.	TRBV19	TRBJ2-7	CASTPSMIAGAYEQYF	TGTGCCAGTACCCCATCGATGATAGCGGGCGCCTACGAGCAGTACTTC
TRBD2	.	TRBV7-6	TRBJ2-3	CASSLSPYSGRSTDTQYF	TGTGCCAGCAGCTTAAGTCCCTATAGCGGGAGAAGCACAGATACGCAGTATTTT
.	.	TRBV29-1	TRBJ2-7	CSAVQGTYEQYF	TGCAGCGCCGTACAGGGAACCTACGAGCAGTACTTC
TRBD2	few	TRBV3-1/TRBV3-2	TRBJ2-3	CASSQDATSGKDTQYF	TGTGCCAGCAGCCAAGATGCAACTAGCGGTAAGGATACGCAGTATTTT
.	.	TRBV24-1	TRBJ2-1	CATSGRGSYNEQFF	TGTGCCACCAGTGGGAGGGGTTCCTACAATGAGCAGTTCTTC
TRBD1	.	TRBV27	TRBJ2-2	CASSLGGRHRGQVSGELFF	TGTGCCAGCAGTTTAGGGGGCCGCCACAGGGGGCAAGTTTCCGGGGAGCTGTTTTTT
TRBD1	few	TRBV5-1	TRBJ2-3	CASSLLGQGTDTQYF	TGCGCCAGCAGCTTGCTGGGACAGGGGACAGATACGCAGTATTTT
.	.	TRBV7-2	TRBJ2-2	CASSQVPGSGELFF	TGTGCCAGCAGCCAGGTCCCAGGGTCCGGGGAGCTGTTTTTT
.	.	TRBV5-1	TRBJ2-5	CASSLEGQKEETQYF	TGCGCCAGCAGCTTGGAAGGACAGAAAGAAGAGACCCAGTACTTC
TRBD2	.	TRBV4-3	TRBJ2-7	CASSQAAGGPREQYF	TGCGCCAGCAGCCAAGCGGCGGGAGGGCCTCGGGAGCAGTACTTC
.	.	TRBV18	TRBJ2-2	CASSPYISGLSGELFF	TGTGCCAGCTCACCATATATTTCGGGGTTGTCCGGGGAGCTGTTTTTT
.	.	TRBV7-2	TRBJ1-1	CASSLDMNTEAFF	TGTGCCAGCAGCCTCGACATGAACACTGAAGCTTTCTTT
TRBD2	.	TRBV5-4	TRBJ2-7	CASSSGLGGGSYEQYF	TGTGCCAGCAGTTCCGGGTTGGGGGGAGGGTCGTACGAGCAGTACTTC
.	few	TRBV6-2/TRBV6-3	TRBJ1-1	CASRYPDSRVEAFF	TGTGCCAGCAGATACCCGGACAGCCGAGTTGAAGCTTTCTTT
.	.	TRBV11-2	TRBJ2-2	CASSLQNTGELFF	TGTGCCAGCAGCTTACAGAACACCGGGGAGCTGTTTTTT
TRBD2	.	TRBV6-5	TRBJ2-3	CASSWSGRTDTQYF	TGTGCCAGCAGTTGGAGCGGGAGGACAGATACGCAGTATTTT
.	.	TRBV7-2	TRBJ2-7	CASSSIRDNYEQYF	TGTGCCAGCAGCTCTATCCGGGACAACTACGAGCAGTACTTC
.	.	TRBV11-3	TRBJ2-2	CASSFSGGLNTGELFF	TGTGCCAGCAGCTTCTCCGGAGGGCTGAACACCGGGGAGCTGTTTTTT
.	.	TRBV7-9	TRBJ2-7	CASSEQGYEQYF	TGTGCCAGCAGCGAACAGGGCTACGAGCAGTACTTC
TRBD2	.	TRBV7-3	TRBJ2-1	CASSVTPTGLAGYNEQFF	TGTGCCAGCAGCGTTACCCCAACCGGGCTAGCGGGGTACAATGAGCAGTTCTTC
TRBD1	.	TRBV24-1	TRBJ2-7	CATSETDRDYEQYF	TGTGCCACCAGTGAGACGGACAGGGACTACGAGCAGTACTTC
TRBD1	medium-sized	TRBV5-6	TRBJ1-3	CASSVAPGTGGFLANTIYF	TGTGCCAGCAGCGTGGCCCCCGGGACAGGGGGATTCCTGGCGAACACCATATATTTT
.	.	TRBV19	TRBJ1-3	CASSISDWSSGNTIYF	TGTGCCAGTAGTATATCCGACTGGAGCTCTGGAAACACCATATATTTT
TRBD1	.	TRBV24-1	TRBJ1-5	CATSDPGTGDQPQHF	TGTGCCACCAGTGACCCCGGGACAGGGGATCAGCCCCAGCATTTT